These T cell receptor beta chains were read from a single sample in a study of shared clonotypes between healthy human individuals. Using immunoSEQ multiplex PCR, the repertoire was profiled, and TCRdb retains in-frame clones only, with some absent. The table has a few hundred thousand clones, around three quarters seen once. Sequenced input: PBMCs. The receptor set was obtained from a woman between 40 and 55 years old in good health. Some clones in this sample may be carry-over from other donors' samples. The CDR3 runs from the conserved cysteine through the conserved F or W. D genes are given only for firm matches. Clone size, where shown, is once, few, many, or a class for clones that have expanded.

clone size: .
J gene: TRBJ2-1
D gene: .
CDR3 length: 12
V gene: TRBV11-3
CDR3 protein: CASSPGSKEQFF
CDR3 DNA: TGTGCCAGCAGCCCCGGGTCTAAGGAGCAGTTCTTC

clone size: .
J gene: TRBJ2-3
D gene: TRBD1
CDR3 length: 15
V gene: TRBV5-1
CDR3 protein: CASSLVGQSTDTQYF
CDR3 DNA: TGCGCCAGCAGCTTGGTGGGACAGTCCACAGATACGCAGTATTTT

clone size: .
J gene: TRBJ1-6
D gene: TRBD1
CDR3 length: 15
V gene: TRBV7-9
CDR3 protein: CASSLLRTGNSPLHF
CDR3 DNA: TGTGCCAGCAGCTTACTAAGGACAGGGAATTCACCCCTCCACTTT

clone size: .
J gene: TRBJ1-2
D gene: .
CDR3 length: 10
V gene: TRBV29-1
CDR3 protein: CSVEPPKGTF
CDR3 DNA: TGCAGCGTTGAACCCCCCAAGGGTACCTTC

clone size: .
J gene: TRBJ1-4
D gene: .
CDR3 length: 13
V gene: TRBV6-1
CDR3 protein: CASSFNSNEKLFF
CDR3 DNA: TGTGCCAGCAGTTTTAACAGCAATGAAAAACTGTTTTTT

clone size: .
J gene: TRBJ2-5
D gene: TRBD2
CDR3 length: 13
V gene: TRBV27
CDR3 protein: CASRLAGGETQYF
CDR3 DNA: TGTGCCAGCAGACTAGCGGGAGGGGAGACCCAGTACTTC

clone size: .
J gene: TRBJ1-5
D gene: .
CDR3 length: 16
V gene: TRBV19
CDR3 protein: CASSIAAREGSQPQHF
CDR3 DNA: TGTGCCAGTAGTATAGCGGCCAGAGAGGGGTCTCAGCCCCAGCATTTT

clone size: few
J gene: TRBJ1-3
D gene: TRBD1
CDR3 length: 16
V gene: TRBV9
CDR3 protein: CASSTTGTGTGNTIYF
CDR3 DNA: TGTGCCAGCAGCACTACCGGGACAGGTACTGGAAACACCATATATTTT

clone size: once
J gene: TRBJ1-2
D gene: .
CDR3 length: 12
V gene: TRBV5-6
CDR3 protein: CASSLALYGYTF
CDR3 DNA: TGTGCCAGCAGCTTGGCCCTATATGGCTACACCTTC

clone size: .
J gene: TRBJ2-7
D gene: TRBD2
CDR3 length: 15
V gene: TRBV7-3
CDR3 protein: CASSLGLAGAYEQYF
CDR3 DNA: TGTGCCAGCAGCTTAGGACTAGCGGGAGCCTACGAGCAGTACTTC

clone size: .
J gene: TRBJ2-5
D gene: .
CDR3 length: 14
V gene: TRBV19
CDR3 protein: CASSNQGYQETQYF
CDR3 DNA: TGTGCCAGTAGTAACCAGGGGTACCAAGAGACCCAGTACTTC

clone size: few
J gene: TRBJ1-3
D gene: TRBD1
CDR3 length: 16
V gene: TRBV7-9
CDR3 protein: CASSPPGQFSGNTIYF
CDR3 DNA: TGTGCCAGCAGCCCTCCGGGACAGTTCTCTGGAAACACCATATATTTT

clone size: .
J gene: TRBJ2-1
D gene: TRBD1
CDR3 length: 15
V gene: TRBV6-5
CDR3 protein: CASSYSQGAYNEQFF
CDR3 DNA: TGTGCCAGCAGTTACTCCCAGGGGGCCTACAATGAGCAGTTCTTC

clone size: many
J gene: TRBJ2-5
D gene: TRBD2
CDR3 length: 13
V gene: TRBV28
CDR3 protein: CASSGEGRETQYF
CDR3 DNA: TGTGCCAGCAGTGGGGAGGGGAGGGAGACCCAGTACTTC

clone size: many
J gene: TRBJ1-1
D gene: .
CDR3 length: 14
V gene: TRBV7-9
CDR3 protein: CASSLGVYYTEAFF
CDR3 DNA: TGTGCCAGCAGCTTAGGGGTTTACTACACTGAAGCTTTCTTT

clone size: .
J gene: TRBJ2-5
D gene: .
CDR3 length: 12
V gene: TRBV19
CDR3 protein: CASSSGQETQYF
CDR3 DNA: TGTGCCAGTAGTTCCGGGCAAGAGACCCAGTACTTC

clone size: .
J gene: TRBJ1-2
D gene: TRBD1
CDR3 length: 14
V gene: TRBV11-2
CDR3 protein: CASSLDRVGYGYTF
CDR3 DNA: TGTGCCAGCAGCCTTGACAGGGTCGGCTATGGCTACACCTTC

clone size: few
J gene: TRBJ2-7
D gene: TRBD2
CDR3 length: 13
V gene: TRBV5-4
CDR3 protein: CASSRERESEQYF
CDR3 DNA: TGTGCCAGCAGCCGCGAGCGGGAGTCCGAGCAGTACTTC

clone size: .
J gene: TRBJ1-5
D gene: TRBD1
CDR3 length: 16
V gene: TRBV2
CDR3 protein: CASSESRTGAGWPQHF
CDR3 DNA: TGTGCCAGCAGTGAATCTCGGACAGGGGCAGGGTGGCCCCAGCATTTT

clone size: .
J gene: TRBJ1-5
D gene: .
CDR3 length: 13
V gene: TRBV4-3
CDR3 protein: CASSQESDQPQHF
CDR3 DNA: TGCGCCAGCAGCCAAGAGAGCGATCAGCCCCAGCATTTT

clone size: .
J gene: TRBJ1-1
D gene: .
CDR3 length: 13
V gene: TRBV27
CDR3 protein: CASSLNRATEAFF
CDR3 DNA: TGTGCCAGCAGTTTAAACAGGGCGACTGAAGCTTTCTTT

clone size: .
J gene: TRBJ2-1
D gene: TRBD1
CDR3 length: 15
V gene: TRBV6-1
CDR3 protein: CASSDRGQGWNEQFF
CDR3 DNA: TGTGCCAGCAGTGATCGGGGACAGGGTTGGAATGAGCAGTTCTTC

clone size: .
J gene: TRBJ2-3
D gene: .
CDR3 length: 18
V gene: TRBV4-1
CDR3 protein: CASSQGVAGNYYTDTQYF
CDR3 DNA: TGCGCCAGCAGCCAGGGGGTCGCAGGGAATTATTACACAGATACGCAGTATTTT

clone size: .
J gene: TRBJ2-7
D gene: .
CDR3 length: 13
V gene: TRBV5-4
CDR3 protein: CASSMDSWNEQYF
CDR3 DNA: TGTGCCAGCAGTATGGACAGTTGGAACGAGCAGTACTTC

clone size: .
J gene: TRBJ1-1
D gene: .
CDR3 length: 13
V gene: TRBV29-1
CDR3 protein: CSVQGSMNTEAFF
CDR3 DNA: TGCAGCGTACAGGGATCTATGAACACTGAAGCTTTCTTT

clone size: .
J gene: TRBJ2-1
D gene: .
CDR3 length: 13
V gene: TRBV18
CDR3 protein: CASSPPGRNEQFF
CDR3 DNA: TGTGCCAGCTCACCACCGGGGCGCAATGAGCAGTTCTTC

clone size: few
J gene: TRBJ2-3
D gene: .
CDR3 length: 14
V gene: TRBV11-3
CDR3 protein: CASSWGRSTDTQYF
CDR3 DNA: TGTGCCAGCAGCTGGGGTAGAAGCACAGATACGCAGTATTTT

clone size: .
J gene: TRBJ2-1
D gene: .
CDR3 length: 17
V gene: TRBV18
CDR3 protein: CASSPQPGLPPNNEQFF
CDR3 DNA: TGTGCCAGCTCACCACAACCTGGACTTCCCCCTAACAATGAGCAGTTCTTC

clone size: .
J gene: TRBJ2-2
D gene: .
CDR3 length: 15
V gene: TRBV18
CDR3 protein: CASSPNQGIPGELFF
CDR3 DNA: TGTGCCAGCTCACCAAACCAGGGGATCCCCGGGGAGCTGTTTTTT

clone size: few
J gene: TRBJ1-2
D gene: TRBD1
CDR3 length: 11
V gene: TRBV20-1
CDR3 protein: CGGQLDYGYTF
CDR3 DNA: TGCGGGGGACAGCTTGACTATGGCTACACCTTC

clone size: .
J gene: TRBJ2-1
D gene: .
CDR3 length: 13
V gene: TRBV5-4
CDR3 protein: CASSLTGGDEQFF
CDR3 DNA: TGTGCCAGCAGCTTGACGGGGGGCGATGAGCAGTTCTTC

clone size: .
J gene: TRBJ2-1
D gene: .
CDR3 length: 13
V gene: TRBV7-3
CDR3 protein: CASSSQFGNEQFF
CDR3 DNA: TGTGCCAGCAGCTCCCAGTTCGGCAATGAGCAGTTCTTC

clone size: .
J gene: TRBJ1-5
D gene: .
CDR3 length: 14
V gene: TRBV2
CDR3 protein: CASSVEGAIKPQHF
CDR3 DNA: TGTGCCAGCAGTGTGGAAGGGGCAATCAAGCCCCAGCATTTT

clone size: .
J gene: TRBJ1-5
D gene: .
CDR3 length: 14
V gene: TRBV6-1
CDR3 protein: CASSVEFTGQPQHF
CDR3 DNA: TGTGCCAGCAGTGTGGAATTCACGGGGCAGCCCCAGCATTTT

clone size: .
J gene: TRBJ2-7
D gene: .
CDR3 length: 16
V gene: TRBV7-2
CDR3 protein: CASSLDPGAASYEQYF
CDR3 DNA: TGTGCCAGCAGCTTAGACCCGGGTGCCGCCTCCTACGAGCAGTACTTC

clone size: .
J gene: TRBJ2-3
D gene: .
CDR3 length: 14
V gene: TRBV7-2
CDR3 protein: CASSLRGSTDTQYF
CDR3 DNA: TGTGCCAGCAGCTTAAGGGGGAGCACAGATACGCAGTATTTT

clone size: .
J gene: TRBJ1-5
D gene: .
CDR3 length: 17
V gene: TRBV28
CDR3 protein: CASSFSRGSFSNQPQHF
CDR3 DNA: TGTGCCAGCAGTTTCAGTAGGGGGTCGTTTAGCAATCAGCCCCAGCATTTT

clone size: .
J gene: TRBJ2-7
D gene: TRBD1
CDR3 length: 14
V gene: TRBV25-1
CDR3 protein: CASSSGQAAYEQYF
CDR3 DNA: TGTGCCAGCAGCTCCGGACAGGCGGCCTACGAGCAGTACTTC

clone size: .
J gene: TRBJ2-5
D gene: .
CDR3 length: 14
V gene: TRBV7-2
CDR3 protein: CASSLEQAAGTQYF
CDR3 DNA: TGTGCCAGCAGCTTAGAGCAGGCTGCGGGGACCCAGTACTTC

clone size: .
J gene: TRBJ1-5
D gene: .
CDR3 length: 13
V gene: TRBV2
CDR3 protein: CASSEGSNQPQHF
CDR3 DNA: TGTGCCAGCAGTGAGGGAAGCAATCAGCCCCAGCATTTT

clone size: .
J gene: TRBJ2-1
D gene: TRBD2
CDR3 length: 15
V gene: TRBV2
CDR3 protein: CARPGLAGAYNEQFF
CDR3 DNA: TGTGCCAGACCGGGACTAGCGGGAGCCTACAATGAGCAGTTCTTC

clone size: few
J gene: TRBJ2-6
D gene: .
CDR3 length: 13
V gene: TRBV19
CDR3 protein: CASTDHGANVLTF
CDR3 DNA: TGTGCCAGTACTGATCATGGGGCCAACGTCCTGACTTTC

clone size: .
J gene: TRBJ1-1
D gene: TRBD1
CDR3 length: 13
V gene: TRBV7-8
CDR3 protein: CASMGQGATEAFF
CDR3 DNA: TGTGCCAGCATGGGACAGGGGGCAACTGAAGCTTTCTTT

clone size: .
J gene: TRBJ2-3
D gene: .
CDR3 length: 15
V gene: TRBV5-1
CDR3 protein: CASSLGLGASDTQYF
CDR3 DNA: TGCGCCAGCAGCTTGGGCCTCGGTGCGTCAGATACGCAGTATTTT

clone size: .
J gene: TRBJ1-1
D gene: .
CDR3 length: 15
V gene: TRBV27
CDR3 protein: CASSLWGLSNTEAFF
CDR3 DNA: TGTGCCAGCAGTTTATGGGGCCTCTCGAACACTGAAGCTTTCTTT

clone size: few
J gene: TRBJ2-2
D gene: .
CDR3 length: 13
V gene: TRBV7-9
CDR3 protein: CASRGVNTGELFF
CDR3 DNA: TGTGCCAGCAGGGGGGTGAACACCGGGGAGCTGTTTTTT

clone size: few
J gene: TRBJ1-1
D gene: TRBD1
CDR3 length: 13
V gene: TRBV6-4
CDR3 protein: CASSVDRDTEAFF
CDR3 DNA: TGTGCCAGCAGTGTGGACAGGGACACTGAAGCTTTCTTT